The 18 T cell receptor beta chains listed next were all sequenced from one sample in a study of human T cells and chemical hapten exposure. TCRdb reprocessed the RACE reads with MiXCR, giving one entry per CDR3 protein. The sample carries 280,000 or so distinct CDR3 sequences, 7.5% to 9% recorded once. Stated time point: pre-sensitization, week 0. The sample's treatment: therapeutic diphenylcyclopropenone sensitization with weekly scalp DPC. This material consisted of whole blood, taken in connection with sensitization to the hapten diphenylcyclopropenone (DPC). These receptors were collected from a man aged 18 to 35 with alopecia areata. Some clones in this sample may be carry-over from other donors' samples.

This clonotype was counted at least ten times. The chain employs TRBV3-1 and TRBJ2-7; 9 bases align to TRBD2. The CDR3 is made up of 16 amino acids. With 3 bases clipped from V and 9 bases from J, the junction kept 15 bases outside the gene matches. In germline, CDR1 is LGHDT, CDR2 YNNKEL (reference sequence). DNA of the CDR3: TGTGCCAGCAGCCACCTTCAGCGGGGGGACAGATCGAGGCAGTACTTC. It encodes CASSHLQRGDRSRQYF.

The genes are TRBV10-3 and TRBJ1-6; 9 positions agree with TRBD1. There are 15 residues in the CDR3. Looked up from germline, CDR1 is ENHRY and CDR2 is SYGVKD. The J segment lost 7 bases and the V segment lost 5 bases, leaving 6 bases of the junction unmatched. The CDR3 DNA follows: TGTGCCATCAGTCCCTCCGGGACAGGGAATTCACCCCTCCACTTT. Its translation: CAISPSGTGNSPLHF.

This clonotype was observed many times. V and J are TRBV5-6 and TRBJ1-1; tentative D call: TRBD1 (5 bases). CDR3 size: 14 residues. CDR1 is SGHDT and CDR2 is YYEEEE in the germline V gene. V lost 0 bases, J lost 0 bases, and 6 bases lay in between. CDR3 sequence: CASSLGTMNTEAFF. CDR3 DNA: TGTGCCAGCAGCTTGGGGACAATGAACACTGAAGCTTTCTTT.

This rearrangement joins TRBV4-1 to TRBJ2-3, with 7 bases aligning to TRBD1. The CDR3 spans 18 residues. With V trimmed by 6 bases and J by 0 bases, 15 bases remained unmatched. Germline values: CDR1 MGHRA, CDR2 YSYEKL. This CDR3 reads CASSFIGGQQISTDTQYF. DNA for the CDR3: TGCGCCAGCAGTTTTATAGGGGGACAGCAGATTAGCACAGATACGCAGTATTTT.

This clonotype has only a few counts. This chain connects TRBV4-3 to TRBJ2-3; 11 bases fit TRBD2. The CDR3 runs to 17 residues. The germline V gene encodes CDR1 LGHNA and CDR2 YSLEER. V gave up 0 bases and J gave up 4 bases; unmatched junction bases: 6. CDR3 region: CASSQDPSGGFADTQYF. CDR3 in DNA: TGCGCCAGCAGCCAAGACCCTAGCGGGGGGTTCGCAGATACGCAGTATTTT.

The genes are TRBV12-3 or TRBV12-4 and TRBJ1-2; D might be TRBD1 (6 bases). The V gene lost 5 bases and the J gene lost 6 bases, with 16 bases spanning the gap. The CDR3 is 14 residues long. CDR3 bases: TGTGCCAGCAGTCCCGTGGCGGGGGCCAATGGCTACACCTTC. Encoded protein: CASSPVAGANGYTF.

This clonotype was observed at least ten times. The chain employs TRBV12-3 or TRBV12-4 and TRBJ2-3; tentatively, D is TRBD1 (6 bases). V was clipped by 5 bases and J by 5 bases, with 14 bases between them. This CDR3 spans 14 amino acids. CDR3 loop: CASSLGTNQDTQYF. For the CDR3, the DNA is TGTGCCAGCAGTCTCGGGACAAACCAAGATACGCAGTATTTT.

In nucleotides, the CDR3 is TGCAGTGCTAGAGACTACAGGGTACTTTTCGACTATGGCTACACCTTC. Translated, it gives CSARDYRVLFDYGYTF. The genes are TRBV20-1 and TRBJ1-2, with D tentatively TRBD1 (6 bases). Trimming pared 0 bases from V and 3 bases from J, leaving 17 bases between. The CDR3 loop spans 16 amino acids. Germline V gives CDR1 DFQATT, CDR2 SNEGSKA (reference sequence).

The chain is built from TRBV2 and TRBJ2-3; 10 nucleotides agree with TRBD2. The CDR3 loop spans 15 amino acids. Germline V gene lookup returns CDR1 SNHLY and CDR2 FYNNEI. The J segment lost 5 bases and the V segment lost 11 bases, leaving 13 bases of the junction unmatched. CDR3 in amino acids: CAARGAGGPRDTQYF. The CDR3 DNA reads TGTGCCGCGAGGGGAGCGGGGGGGCCCCGAGATACGCAGTATTTT.

V usage is TRBV29-1 and J usage is TRBJ1-1; D uncertain. Trimming removed 3 bases at V and 1 base at J, with 9 bases between. The CDR3 is made up of 13 amino acids. The V gene's germline CDR1 is SQVTM and CDR2 ANQGSEA. The CDR3 here is CSVDQQSNTEAFF. The CDR3 DNA sequence: TGCAGCGTTGATCAACAGTCGAACACTGAAGCTTTCTTT.

This clonotype was observed a few times. DNA for the CDR3: TGCGCCAGCAGCCTCAGCGTGGAGCCGGGGGGCACAGATACGCAGTATTTT. Amino acid sequence: CASSLSVEPGGTDTQYF. This sequence joins TRBV5-1 and TRBJ2-3, with D perhaps matching TRBD2 (6 bases). The V end lost 4 bases, the J end lost 1 base, and 19 bases lay between the germline ends. The CDR3 sequence is 17 residues long. The germline V gene encodes CDR1 SGHRS and CDR2 YFSETQ.

This clonotype was counted a few times. The gene calls are TRBV6-1 and TRBJ1-5, with 9 bases matching TRBD1. V was pared by 4 bases and J by 7 bases, with 8 bases of the junction left unmatched. The CDR3 contains 15 residues. Germline V gives CDR1 MNHNS, CDR2 SASEGT. Written as DNA, the CDR3 is TGTGCCAGCAGTGGGGGACAGGGAAGTTGGCAGCCCCAGCATTTT. It yields the protein CASSGGQGSWQPQHF.

Many counts were recorded for this clonotype. This sequence joins TRBV11-2 and TRBJ1-1; tentative D call: TRBD1 (6 bases). The CDR3 runs to 16 residues. In germline, CDR1 is SGHAT, CDR2 FQNNGV. Trimming took off 5 bases at V and 7 bases at J, with 23 bases between the two ends. The CDR3 here is CASSKPSGTKPLEAFF. As DNA, the CDR3 is TGTGCCAGCAGCAAGCCTTCCGGGACAAAGCCCCTTGAAGCTTTCTTT.

For the CDR3, the DNA is TGCAGTGCGACCCCGACATCTAGCAATCAGCCCCAGCATTTT. Its protein product is CSATPTSSNQPQHF. The chain recombines TRBV20-1 with TRBJ1-5, with D unclear. V lost 6 bases to trimming and J lost 0 bases, with 12 bases between them. The CDR3 covers 14 residues. Germline CDR1 and CDR2: DFQATT and SNEGSKA (reference sequence).

This clonotype appeared a few times. This chain uses TRBV7-2 with TRBJ2-2; 8 positions match TRBD2. Germline loops: CDR1 SGHTA, CDR2 FQGNSA. The V gene end was trimmed by 5 bases and the J gene end by 5 bases; junction bases not matched to a gene: 10. The CDR3 contains 16 residues. CDR3 residues: CASSPERGWGTGELFF. The CDR3 DNA reads TGTGCCAGCAGCCCCGAGCGGGGGTGGGGGACCGGGGAGCTGTTTTTT. Complete variable domain (other parts from reference TRBV7-2 and TRBJ2-2): GAGVSQSPSNKVTEKGKDVELRCDPISGHTALYWYRQSLGQGLEFLIYFQGNSAPDKSGLPSDRFSAERTGGSVSTLTIQRTQQEDSAVYLCASSPERGWGTGELFFGEGSRLTVL.

Worth noting for this clonotype: With a much larger clone just one base away, this may be a read error. CDR3: CASSFFPTGSEQYF. CDR3 nucleotide sequence: TGTGCCAGCAGCTTCTTCCCGACAGGGTCCGAGCAGTACTTC. This chain links TRBV7-9 with TRBJ2-7, with TRBD1 matching over 7 bases. Losses at the gene ends were 3 bases for V and 6 bases for J; bases not matched to a gene: 8. CDR3 length: 14 residues. Germline values: CDR1 SEHNR, CDR2 FQNEAQ (reference sequence).

V usage is TRBV7-2 and J usage is TRBJ1-1, with a possible D match to TRBD1 (5 bases). The V end was cut by 0 bases, the J end by 1 base, with 12 bases between. The CDR3 loop spans 16 amino acids. CDR1 and CDR2 from the germline V gene are SGHTA and FQGNSA. The CDR3 DNA sequence: TGTGCCAGCAGCTTAGCTAGTATCGGACAGAACACTGAAGCTTTCTTT. This sequence encodes CASSLASIGQNTEAFF.

The sample holds a few counts of this clonotype. The chain has TRBV4-3 and TRBJ2-7; D call uncertain. The CDR3 is 15 amino acids. V dropped 0 bases and J dropped 2 bases, with 11 bases sitting between them. Germline-derived CDR1 and CDR2 are LGHNA and YSLEER. DNA for the CDR3: TGCGCCAGCAGCCAAGACCCGACGGGTCCCTACGAGCAGTACTTC. Residues: CASSQDPTGPYEQYF.